The subject of this entry is one T cell receptor (beta chain). Both 60 Vbeta primers and 13 Jbeta primers went into the PCR. The method was immunoSEQ multiplex PCR; TCRdb's version includes in-frame clones alone and lacks a portion of them. The sample contains about 190,000 clones, around 75% of which appear only once. In nominal health when sampled, donors likely had unrecorded immune exposures nonetheless. This entry is derived from a study of cytomegalovirus exposure and HLA in healthy donors. Study overall: Early released data comprised some 91 million unique TCRs from HLA-typed donors.

Trimming took 4 bases from V and 3 from J; bases not matched to a gene: 6. Germline CDR1 and CDR2: PRHDT and FYEKMQ (reference sequence). The CDR3 length is 15 residues. The specimen sequenced was PBMCs. This clonotype was sampled from a man aged 40-55 years in good health and CMV-seropositive. The chain employs TRBV13 and TRBJ2-7; 10 bases agree with TRBD1. The CDR3: CASSSGTGAIYEQYF. The CDR3 DNA is TGTGCCAGCAGCTCCGGGACAGGGGCCATCTACGAGCAGTACTTC.